Described below is a single T cell receptor (beta chain) sequence and its context. No antigen is known for it. This record comes from a study of vaccination and CD4 T cells after COVID-19. Study summary: Overlapping spike peptides of SARS-CoV-2, HCoV-NL63, HCoV-OC43 and HCoV-229E were used, and cells were stimulated with them.

The CDR3 is made up of 16 amino acids. Trimming removed 4 bases from V and 2 bases from J; junction bases left unmatched: 8. Germline loops: CDR1 SGHTA, CDR2 FQGNSA. Stated treatment: roughly 10-day PBMC culture with coronavirus spike peptide pools or control peptides (ViraFEST assay). Investigators isolated CD4+ T cells by negative selection after approximately eleven days of culture. Study-wide points: Median reactive clonotypes, those recognizing SARS-CoV-2, rose from roughly 19 to 38, not significantly.

Sequencing of DNA taken from cultured CD4+ T cells relied on the Oncomine TCR Beta short-read assay. Genomic DNA was isolated from CD4+ T cells that had been cultured. One entry per CDR3 protein, called by TCRdb with MiXCR from the PCR reads. Of 15,000 or so distinct CDR3 sequences listed, about 50% are singletons. This receptor was taken from a human donor who had recovered from COVID-19. The sequencing input was CD4+ T cells from blood, cultured in vitro. The chain carries TRBV7-2 and TRBJ1-2, with TRBD1 matching over 9 bases. CDR3 in DNA: TGTGCCAGCAGCTCAGCGCCGGGACAGGGAAACTATGGCTACACCTTC. This gives the protein CASSSAPGQGNYGYTF.